Each of the 24 T cell receptor beta chains below was sequenced from the same sample in a study of T cell responses to AZD1222 COVID-19 vaccine (dated by TCRdb to the early 2020s). Library method: the immunoSEQ multiplex PCR assay. The table comes from immuneACCESS by way of TCRdb, which keeps in-frame sequences with V and J called. Part of the clones is missing from these tables; in studies checked, under half for an unresolved V gene and the rest for unknown reasons. The sample table records 100,000 to 120,000 clones; over 90% of these occur just once. The ten biggest clones cover 2.5% to 3.5% of the sample. Read against the paper, the sample's time point label means: about 28 days (+/-7) after the second vaccine dose. Source: peripheral blood, taken 28 days after the second AZD1222 dose. These receptors came from an adult who received the AZD1222 COVID-19 vaccine.

This chain links TRBV6-5 with TRBJ2-7; D unclear. This CDR3 spans 13 amino acids. Trimming cost V 6 bases and J 2 bases, with 11 bases left between them. Germline CDR1 reads MNHEY; CDR2 reads SVGAGI. CDR3 bases: TGTGCCAGCAGGCTCGCGAGGCCCTACGAGCAGTACTTC. Translated, it gives CASRLARPYEQYF.

The chain combines TRBV7-7 with TRBJ1-4; D gene unclear. From germline, CDR1 is SSHAT and CDR2 FNYEAQ (reference sequence). The CDR3 runs to 13 residues. V lost 4 bases to trimming and J lost 5 bases, with 8 bases between them. CDR3 nucleotide sequence: TGTGCCAGCAGCTCGGATATCAATGAAAAACTGTTTTTT. Amino acid sequence: CASSSDINEKLFF.

The chain couples TRBV30 to TRBJ2-5; D is ambiguous. The V end was cut by 2 bases, the J end by 10 bases, with 8 bases between. The CDR3 is 10 residues long. From germline, CDR1 is GTSNPN and CDR2 SVGIG (reference sequence). CDR3 protein: CAWSTHIQYF. The CDR3 DNA is TGTGCCTGGAGTACGCATATCCAGTACTTC.

This rearrangement joins TRBV6-4 to TRBJ2-2, with D unresolved. The CDR3 covers 14 residues. Trimming removed 6 bases from V and 4 bases from J, with 12 bases in between. Germline CDR1 MRHNA, CDR2 SNTAGT. CDR3 sequence (DNA): TGTGCCAGCAGCCCTAGATGGGGCACCGGGGAGCTGTTTTTT. Protein: CASSPRWGTGELFF.

This clone has a single count. The V and J genes are TRBV7-8 and TRBJ1-1, with 12 nucleotides matching TRBD1. In germline, CDR1 is SGHVS, CDR2 FQNEAQ. The CDR3 is made up of 20 amino acids. Trimming cost V 5 bases and J 4 bases; bases outside gene matches: 20. CDR3 bases: TGTGCCAGCAGCCTGTCCCGGGACAGGGGGCGCCCCCTTCGTGGCACTGAAGCTTTCTTT. This codes for CASSLSRDRGRPLRGTEAFF.

V is TRBV7-2 and J is TRBJ1-3; possibly TRBD1 for D (5 bases). Trimming cost V 1 base and J 6 bases, with 13 bases left between them. The CDR3 contains 15 residues. Germline CDR1 is SGHTA and CDR2 is FQGNSA. The chain's CDR3 is CASSLVRQRENTIYF. CDR3 sequence (DNA): TGTGCCAGCAGCTTAGTCAGACAGCGGGAAAACACCATATATTTT.

The chain has TRBV6-1 and TRBJ1-5, with D unresolved. V lost 2 bases, J lost 5 bases, and 4 bases lay in between. This CDR3 region has 12 residues. Germline V gene lookup returns CDR1 MNHNS and CDR2 SASEGT. For the CDR3, the DNA is TGTGCCAGCAGTGAATTGGATCAGCCCCAGCATTTT. Residues: CASSELDQPQHF.

J is TRBJ2-2 and V is TRBV6-5; D uncertain. Germline V CDR1 and CDR2: MNHEY, SVGAGI. CDR3 size: 12 residues. V was trimmed by 2 bases and J by 4 bases, leaving 2 bases between them. Here the CDR3 reads CASSYGTGELFF. The CDR3 DNA sequence: TGTGCCAGCAGTTACGGCACCGGGGAGCTGTTTTTT.

The CDR3 DNA reads TGTGCCACCAGCCTGGGACTAGCGGACACAGATACGCAGTATTTT. Its translation: CATSLGLADTDTQYF. This chain uses TRBV15 with TRBJ2-3; TRBD2 matches 11 bases. CDR3 length equals 15 residues. V trimming: 5 bases; J trimming: 2 bases; junction bases outside the gene matches: 3. The germline V gene has CDR1 LNHNV and CDR2 YYDKDF (reference sequence).

This clone was recorded once. The V call is TRBV10-3, the J call TRBJ1-1; no reliable D call. V lost 0 bases and J lost 0, with 11 bases in between. Germline CDR1 is ENHRY and CDR2 is SYGVKD. The CDR3 extends over 16 amino acids. In DNA, the CDR3 is TGTGCCATCAGTGAGTCGATAACAACCATGAACACTGAAGCTTTCTTT. Translation: CAISESITTMNTEAFF.

This rearrangement joins TRBV2 to TRBJ2-1, with 7 bases identical to TRBD2. The CDR3 covers 17 residues. Germline V gives CDR1 SNHLY, CDR2 FYNNEI. Trimming took 6 bases from V and 8 from J; bases not matched to a gene: 19. CDR3 coding DNA: TGTGCCAGCAGGTTGGGGGGGTTATGGGAGGGCGGGGATGAGCAGTTCTTC. Its protein product is CASRLGGLWEGGDEQFF.

V and J are TRBV6-1 and TRBJ1-4; D is undetermined. The CDR3 loop spans 14 amino acids. Trimming shortened V by 1 base and J by 3 bases, and 6 bases separated the two germline ends. Germline V gene data show CDR1 as MNHNS and CDR2 as SASEGT. The CDR3 loop reads CASSEVGANEKLFF. The CDR3 nucleotides are TGTGCCAGCAGTGAAGTGGGAGCTAATGAAAAACTGTTTTTT.

CDR3 residues: CASSLGVGDTGELFF. In DNA, the CDR3 is TGCGCCAGCAGCTTAGGAGTTGGGGACACCGGGGAGCTGTTTTTT. The V call is TRBV5-1, the J call TRBJ2-2; D gene unclear. V gave up 2 bases and J gave up 3 bases, with 11 bases separating them. Germline V gene data show CDR1 as SGHRS and CDR2 as YFSETQ. The CDR3 spans 15 residues.

The chain couples TRBV2 to TRBJ1-5; 9 positions match TRBD1. CDR3 size: 16 residues. The V gene end was trimmed by 6 bases and the J gene end by 1 base; junction bases not matched to a gene: 7. Germline V CDR1 and CDR2: SNHLY, FYNNEI. The CDR3 here is CASSTGGRLSNQPQHF. CDR3 nucleotide sequence: TGTGCCAGCAGCACAGGGGGCCGTTTGAGCAATCAGCCCCAGCATTTT.

This clone was recorded a few times. The chain couples TRBV10-3 to TRBJ2-7; weak D call: TRBD1 (5 bases). CDR1 and CDR2 from the germline V gene are ENHRY and SYGVKD. V was trimmed by 0 bases and J by 4 bases, leaving 13 bases between them. This CDR3 contains 15 residues. The CDR3 DNA reads TGTGCCATCAGTGAGTCTGCTGGACACGGATACGAGCAGTACTTC. As protein: CAISESAGHGYEQYF.

V gene TRBV5-4 combines with J gene TRBJ1-2; no reliable D call. The CDR3 sequence is 13 residues long. V lost 0 bases and J 3 bases, leaving 6 bases between the germline ends. The germline V gene has CDR1 SGHNT and CDR2 YYREEE (reference sequence). The CDR3 nucleotides are TGTGCCAGCAGCTTGGAGGTTCACTATGGCTACACCTTC. Protein: CASSLEVHYGYTF.

The chain uses TRBV10-3 and TRBJ2-3; D possibly matches TRBD1 or TRBD2 (5 bases each). CDR1 is ENHRY, CDR2 SYGVKD, per germline. The CDR3 has 15 residues. The V gene lost 2 bases and the J gene lost 7 bases, with 16 bases spanning the gap. The CDR3 loop is CAISEPVGASYTQYF. The CDR3 coding sequence is TGTGCCATCAGTGAGCCAGTCGGGGCTTCATATACGCAGTATTTT.

The chain uses TRBV27 and TRBJ2-7, with TRBD2 as a possible D gene (5 bases). There are 13 residues in the CDR3. The V gene lost 3 bases and the J gene lost 7 bases, with 13 bases spanning the gap. CDR1 is MNHEY and CDR2 is SMNVEV in the germline V gene (reference sequence). CDR3 nucleotide sequence: TGTGCCAGCAGTTTTGCGGCAAGGAGGGAGCAGTACTTC. Its protein is CASSFAARREQYF.

This chain links TRBV5-1 with TRBJ1-3; D remains unclear. CDR3 size: 15 residues. Per the germline V gene, CDR1 is SGHRS and CDR2 is YFSETQ. V was pared by 0 bases and J by 0 bases, with 7 bases between. The CDR3 reads CASSLGDNSGNTIYF. The DNA of the CDR3 is TGCGCCAGCAGCTTGGGTGACAACTCTGGAAACACCATATATTTT.

This chain joins TRBV3-1 (or the pseudogene TRBV3-2) and TRBJ1-3; maybe TRBD1 (6 bases). Per germline, CDR1 LGHDT and CDR2 YNNKEL (reference sequence). The CDR3 loop spans 12 amino acids. The germline V and J ends were trimmed by 4 bases and 13 bases, with 14 bases remaining between them. CDR3 amino acids: CASSRGTTGIYF. DNA of the CDR3: TGTGCCAGCAGCCGAGGAACCACAGGGATATATTTT.

The rearrangement links TRBV29-1 to TRBJ1-2, with D unresolved. Trimming pared 1 base from V and 2 bases from J, leaving 8 bases between. The CDR3 has 13 residues. The germline V gene has CDR1 SQVTM and CDR2 ANQGSEA. The CDR3 DNA sequence: TGCAGCGTTGAAGGGGCACACAACTATGGCTACACCTTC. This codes for CSVEGAHNYGYTF.

This rearrangement joins TRBV10-1 to TRBJ1-1; D perhaps matches TRBD1 (6 bases). The CDR3 consists of 16 residues. Germline loops: CDR1 WNHNN, CDR2 SYGVQD (reference sequence). Trimming left V 4 bases short and J 0 bases short, with 15 bases between. CDR3 loop: CASSVGGGLMNTEAFF. The CDR3 nucleotides are TGCGCCAGCAGTGTTGGGGGCGGCTTGATGAACACTGAAGCTTTCTTT.

The chain combines TRBV6-5 with TRBJ1-2, with D perhaps TRBD1 (5 bases). The CDR3 extends over 12 amino acids. Looked up from germline, CDR1 is MNHEY and CDR2 is SVGAGI. Trimming cost V 5 bases and J 4 bases, with 8 bases left between them. The CDR3 region has the DNA TGTGCCAGCAGTCCCGACAGCTATGGCTACACCTTC. Translated, it gives CASSPDSYGYTF.

This sequence joins TRBV13 and TRBJ1-5; D is perhaps TRBD1 (6 bases). Germline assignment: CDR1 PRHDT and CDR2 FYEKMQ (reference sequence). This CDR3 comprises 14 residues. Trimming shortened V by 0 bases and J by 4 bases, and 7 bases separated the two germline ends. CDR3 amino acids: CASSLGTGNQPQHF. DNA for the CDR3: TGTGCCAGCAGCTTAGGTACAGGGAATCAGCCCCAGCATTTT. The full variable domain, rest sourced from reference TRBV13 and TRBJ1-5, is AAGVIQSPRHLIKEKRETATLKCYPIPRHDTVYWYQQGPGQDPQFLISFYEKMQSDKGSIPDRFSAQQFSDYHSELNMSSLELGDSALYFCASSLGTGNQPQHFGDGTRLSIL.